One sample yielded the 15 T cell receptor beta chains listed below, sequenced in a study of T cell changes during pregnancy in multiple sclerosis. Sequencing used immunoSEQ multiplex PCR; TCRdb keeps in-frame clones, though not all of them. The sample consists of 45,000 to 55,000 clones, roughly 88% of them appearing once. The sample in question was CD4+ T cells from peripheral blood mononuclear cells, obtained in the second trimester of pregnancy. These receptors all stem from a female donor with multiple sclerosis, enrolled in a pregnancy study.

This chain uses TRBV6-6 with TRBJ2-5; 10 nucleotides match TRBD1. Per the germline V gene, CDR1 is MNHNY and CDR2 is SVGAGI (reference sequence). V gave up 5 bases and J gave up 4 bases; unmatched junction bases: 7. The CDR3 length is 15 residues. The CDR3 region has the DNA TGTGCCAGCAGTAGGACAGGGGGTCCTGTAGAGACCCAGTACTTC. It yields the protein CASSRTGGPVETQYF.

This clone was counted between two and nine times. This chain uses TRBV18 with TRBJ1-5; D is unclear. V was cut by 2 bases and J by 7 bases, with 12 bases left in between. CDR3 length: 14 residues. From germline, CDR1 is KGHSH and CDR2 LQKENI. The CDR3 loop reads CASSPWQEEQPQHF. The CDR3 DNA is TGTGCCAGCTCACCATGGCAAGAGGAACAGCCCCAGCATTTT.

CDR3 DNA: TGTGCCAGCAGTAGGGGTTCCGGGACAGGGGAGTTCGAGCAGTACTTC. This codes for CASSRGSGTGEFEQYF. The chain couples TRBV7-9 to TRBJ2-7, with TRBD1 matching 10 bases. V lost 6 bases, J lost 6 bases, and 14 bases stayed unmatched. Germline CDR1 reads SEHNR; CDR2 reads FQNEAQ (reference sequence). The CDR3 runs to 16 residues.

The chain employs TRBV11-2 and TRBJ2-7; 7 bases fit TRBD1. V shed 5 bases and J 3 bases; nucleotides not matched to a gene: 16. The V gene's germline CDR1 is SGHAT and CDR2 FQNNGV. The CDR3 spans 17 residues. The CDR3 spells CASSRYSGTATFYEQYF. The CDR3 DNA follows: TGTGCCAGCAGCCGATATTCCGGGACAGCGACTTTCTACGAGCAGTACTTC.

The V call is TRBV9, the J call TRBJ1-1; TRBD1 matches 7 bases. From germline, CDR1 is SGDLS and CDR2 YYNGEE. The CDR3 sequence is 15 residues long. V lost 4 bases, J lost 1 base, and 7 bases stayed unmatched. The CDR3 loop is CASSHKTGPNTEAFF. In nucleotides, the CDR3 is TGTGCCAGCAGCCACAAGACAGGGCCGAACACTGAAGCTTTCTTT.

The V gene is TRBV29-1, the J gene TRBJ2-1, with D unclear. Germline loops: CDR1 SQVTM, CDR2 ANQGSEA. CDR3 length: 14 amino acids. The V and J ends lost 4 bases and 1 base respectively, with 11 bases between them. CDR3 in amino acids: CSVVVGPSYNEQFF. In nucleotides, the CDR3 is TGCAGCGTTGTGGTCGGTCCTTCCTACAATGAGCAGTTCTTC.

The chain recombines TRBV6-5 with TRBJ1-4; TRBD1 matches at 8 bases. The ends lost 2 bases at V and 8 bases at J; junction bases unmatched: 7. The CDR3 covers 15 residues. Germline V gene data show CDR1 as MNHEY and CDR2 as SVGAGI. CDR3 in DNA: TGTGCCAGCAGTTACGATGGACAGGGTCGAGAAAAACTGTTTTTT. Its protein product is CASSYDGQGREKLFF.

This clone was observed once. The chain employs TRBV18 and TRBJ2-1, with a possible D match to TRBD2 (6 bases). The length of the CDR3 is 14 residues. V lost 11 bases, J lost 5 bases, and 19 bases lay in between. The V gene's germline CDR1 is KGHSH and CDR2 LQKENI. In DNA, the CDR3 is TGTGCCTCGGCCGGGGGAATAAAGAACAATGAGCAGTTCTTC. This sequence encodes CASAGGIKNNEQFF.

The chain couples TRBV2 to TRBJ1-1; TRBD1 agrees at 9 bases. The CDR3 totals 15 residues. Germline CDR1 and CDR2: SNHLY and FYNNEI. Trimming at V came to 10 bases and at J to 0 bases, leaving 9 bases not matched to a gene. The CDR3 bases are TGTGCCACAAGACAGGGGGTTGTAGTGAACACTGAAGCTTTCTTT. It codes for CATRQGVVVNTEAFF. Combining the CDR3 with reference TRBV2 and TRBJ1-1 gives the whole variable domain EPEVTQTPSHQVTQMGQEVILRCVPISNHLYFYWYRQILGQKVEFLVSFYNNEISEKSEIFDDQFSVERPDGSNFTLKIRSTKLEDSAMYFCATRQGVVVNTEAFFGQGTRLTVV.

V usage is TRBV6-1 and J usage is TRBJ1-5, with 7 bases that match TRBD1. CDR1 is MNHNS and CDR2 is SASEGT in the germline V gene. The V and J ends lost 11 bases and 7 bases, in that order; junction bases with no gene match: 11. CDR3 length equals 13 residues. CDR3 DNA sequence: TGTGCCCTTTCCAGGGGGTTCGACCAGCCCCAGCATTTT. This encodes CALSRGFDQPQHF.

The chain carries TRBV9 and TRBJ1-5; 7 nucleotides line up with TRBD1. From germline, CDR1 is SGDLS and CDR2 YYNGEE. This CDR3 is 15 amino acids long. J gave up 1 base and V 1 base, and 2 bases lay outside the gene matches. The chain's CDR3 is CASSVSGGSNQPQHF. CDR3 bases: TGTGCCAGCAGCGTATCAGGGGGGAGCAATCAGCCCCAGCATTTT.

The CDR3 loop is CASSISGEYYNEQFF. The DNA of the CDR3 is TGTGCCAGCAGCATCAGCGGGGAATACTACAATGAGCAGTTCTTC. This chain connects TRBV7-7 to TRBJ2-1; TRBD2 agrees at 7 bases. This CDR3 comprises 15 residues. Per the germline V gene, CDR1 is SSHAT and CDR2 is FNYEAQ (reference sequence). V shed 5 bases and J 3 bases; nucleotides not matched to a gene: 7.

The chain recombines TRBV9 with TRBJ2-1; 7 bases are a match to TRBD2. Germline V gene sequence: CDR1 SGDLS, CDR2 YYNGEE. Trimming took 1 base from V and 7 from J; bases not matched to a gene: 11. This CDR3 contains 16 residues. The CDR3 reads CASSVYVGGEGNEQFF. The CDR3, as DNA: TGTGCCAGCAGCGTATACGTGGGAGGGGAGGGAAATGAGCAGTTCTTC. The full variable domain, with the rest looked up from reference TRBV9 and TRBJ2-1, is DSGVTQTPKHLITATGQRVTLRCSPRSGDLSVYWYQQSLDQGLQFLIQYYNGEERAKGNILERFSAQQFPDLHSELNLSSLELGDSALYFCASSVYVGGEGNEQFFGPGTRLTVL.

The chain has TRBV19 and TRBJ1-3, with unresolved D. The V gene's germline CDR1 is LNHDA and CDR2 SQIVND (reference sequence). The CDR3 is 15 amino acids. Trimming shortened V by 5 bases and J by 2 bases, and 13 bases separated the two germline ends. The CDR3 sequence is CASSLSKLAGNTIYF. The CDR3 DNA follows: TGTGCCAGTAGTTTGTCGAAACTCGCTGGAAACACCATATATTTT. Using reference TRBV19 and TRBJ1-3 for the parts outside the CDR3, the full variable domain is DGGITQSPKYLFRKEGQNVTLSCEQNLNHDAMYWYRQDPGQGLRLIYYSQIVNDFQKGDIAEGYSVSREKKESFPLTVTSAQKNPTAFYLCASSLSKLAGNTIYFGEGSWLTVV.

This sequence joins TRBV5-4 and TRBJ2-1, with 7 bases matching TRBD1. V gave up 1 base and J gave up 4 bases; unmatched junction bases: 2. The CDR3 runs to 14 residues. CDR1 and CDR2 from the germline V gene are SGHNT and YYREEE (reference sequence). CDR3 coding DNA: TGTGCCAGCAGCTTGCAGGGGGTATACAATGAGCAGTTCTTC. Protein product: CASSLQGVYNEQFF.